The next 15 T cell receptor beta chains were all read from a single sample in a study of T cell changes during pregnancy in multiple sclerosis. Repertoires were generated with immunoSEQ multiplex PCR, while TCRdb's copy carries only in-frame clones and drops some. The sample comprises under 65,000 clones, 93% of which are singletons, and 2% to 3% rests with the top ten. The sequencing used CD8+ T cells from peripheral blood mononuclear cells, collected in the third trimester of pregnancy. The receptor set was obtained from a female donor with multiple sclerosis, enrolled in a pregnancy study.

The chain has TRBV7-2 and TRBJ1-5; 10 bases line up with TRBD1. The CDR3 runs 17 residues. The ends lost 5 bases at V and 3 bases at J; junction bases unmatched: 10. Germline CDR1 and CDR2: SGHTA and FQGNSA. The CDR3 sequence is CASSGTGTGVFNQPQHF. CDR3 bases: TGTGCCAGCAGCGGAACCGGGACAGGGGTGTTCAATCAGCCCCAGCATTTT.

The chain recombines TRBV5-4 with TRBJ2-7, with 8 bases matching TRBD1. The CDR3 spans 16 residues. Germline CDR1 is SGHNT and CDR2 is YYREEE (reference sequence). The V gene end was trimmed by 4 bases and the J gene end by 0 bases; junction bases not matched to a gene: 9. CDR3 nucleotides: TGTGCCAGCAGCCTGACGCGAGACAGGGGCTCCTACGAGCAGTACTTC. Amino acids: CASSLTRDRGSYEQYF.

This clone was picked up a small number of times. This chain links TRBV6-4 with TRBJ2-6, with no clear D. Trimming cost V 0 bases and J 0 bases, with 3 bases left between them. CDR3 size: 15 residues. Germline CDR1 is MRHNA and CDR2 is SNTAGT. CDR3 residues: CASSDSHSGANVLTF. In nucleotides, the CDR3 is TGTGCCAGCAGTGACTCACACTCTGGGGCCAACGTCCTGACTTTC.

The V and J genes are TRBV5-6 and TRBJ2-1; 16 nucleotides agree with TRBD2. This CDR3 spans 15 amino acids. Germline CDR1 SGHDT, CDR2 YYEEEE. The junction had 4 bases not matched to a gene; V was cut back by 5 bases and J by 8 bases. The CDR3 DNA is TGTGCCAGCAGTTTTGGGACTAGCGGGAGGGATGAGCAGTTCTTC. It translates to CASSFGTSGRDEQFF.

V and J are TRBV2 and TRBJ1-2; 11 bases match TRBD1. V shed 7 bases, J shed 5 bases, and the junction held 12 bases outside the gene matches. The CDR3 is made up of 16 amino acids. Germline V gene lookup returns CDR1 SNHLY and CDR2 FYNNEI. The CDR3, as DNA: TGTGCCAGCACTCCCGGGACAGGGGGTCCCTTATATGGCTACACCTTC. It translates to CASTPGTGGPLYGYTF.

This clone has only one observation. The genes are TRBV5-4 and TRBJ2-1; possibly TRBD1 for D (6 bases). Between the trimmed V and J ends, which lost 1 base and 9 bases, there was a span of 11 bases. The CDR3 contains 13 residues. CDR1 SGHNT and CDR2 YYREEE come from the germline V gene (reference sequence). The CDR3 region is CASSLTGTREQFF. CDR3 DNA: TGTGCCAGCAGCTTGACAGGGACACGTGAGCAGTTCTTC.

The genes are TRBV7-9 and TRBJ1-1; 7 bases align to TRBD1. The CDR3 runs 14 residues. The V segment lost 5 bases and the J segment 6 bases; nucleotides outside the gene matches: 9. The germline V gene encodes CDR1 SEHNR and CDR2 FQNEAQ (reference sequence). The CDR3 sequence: CASSPSKDRSEAFF. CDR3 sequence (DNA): TGTGCCAGCAGCCCATCTAAGGACAGGTCTGAAGCTTTCTTT.

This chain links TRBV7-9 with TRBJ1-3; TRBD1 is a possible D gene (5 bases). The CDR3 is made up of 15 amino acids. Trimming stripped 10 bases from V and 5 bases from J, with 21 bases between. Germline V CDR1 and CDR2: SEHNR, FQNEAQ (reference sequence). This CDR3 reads CATPAGPELRNTIYF. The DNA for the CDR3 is TGTGCCACCCCAGCAGGGCCCGAACTTCGAAACACCATATATTTT.

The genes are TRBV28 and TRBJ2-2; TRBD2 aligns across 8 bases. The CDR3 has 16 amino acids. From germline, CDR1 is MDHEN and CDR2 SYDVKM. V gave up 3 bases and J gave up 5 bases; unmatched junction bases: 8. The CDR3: CASSFGGGAGTGELFF. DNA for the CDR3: TGTGCCAGCAGTTTCGGGGGGGGCGCAGGGACCGGGGAGCTGTTTTTT.

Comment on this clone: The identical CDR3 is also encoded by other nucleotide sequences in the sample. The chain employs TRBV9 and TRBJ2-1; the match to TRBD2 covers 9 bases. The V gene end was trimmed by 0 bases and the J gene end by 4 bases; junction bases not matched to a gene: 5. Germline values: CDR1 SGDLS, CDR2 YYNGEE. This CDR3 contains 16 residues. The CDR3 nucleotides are TGTGCCAGCAGCGTAGCCCTAGCGGGATCTTACAATGAGCAGTTCTTC. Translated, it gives CASSVALAGSYNEQFF.

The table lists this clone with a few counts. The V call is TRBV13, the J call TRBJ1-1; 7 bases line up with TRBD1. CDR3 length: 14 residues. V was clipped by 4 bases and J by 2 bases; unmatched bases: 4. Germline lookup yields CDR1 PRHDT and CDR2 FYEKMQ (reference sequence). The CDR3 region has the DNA TGTGCCAGCAGCTACCGGACAGGTAACACTGAAGCTTTCTTT. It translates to CASSYRTGNTEAFF.

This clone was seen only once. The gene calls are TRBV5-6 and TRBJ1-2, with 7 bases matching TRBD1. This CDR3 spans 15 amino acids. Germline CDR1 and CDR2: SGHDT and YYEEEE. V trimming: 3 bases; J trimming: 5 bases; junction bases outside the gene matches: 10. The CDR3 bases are TGTGCCAGCAGCTCAGGGATAGGGGGCGGATATGGCTACACCTTC. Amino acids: CASSSGIGGGYGYTF.

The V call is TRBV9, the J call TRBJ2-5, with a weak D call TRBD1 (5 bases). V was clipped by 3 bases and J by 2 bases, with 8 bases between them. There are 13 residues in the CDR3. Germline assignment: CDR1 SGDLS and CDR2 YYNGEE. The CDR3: CASSGQSQETQYF. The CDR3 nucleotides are TGTGCCAGCAGCGGACAGTCACAAGAGACCCAGTACTTC.

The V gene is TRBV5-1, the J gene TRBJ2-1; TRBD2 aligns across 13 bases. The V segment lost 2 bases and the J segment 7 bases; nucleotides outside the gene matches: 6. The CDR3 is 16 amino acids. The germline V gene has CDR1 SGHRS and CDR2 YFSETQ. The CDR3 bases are TGCGCCAGCAGCTTTACTAGCGGGAGGGCCGCGAATGAGCAGTTCTTC. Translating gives CASSFTSGRAANEQFF.

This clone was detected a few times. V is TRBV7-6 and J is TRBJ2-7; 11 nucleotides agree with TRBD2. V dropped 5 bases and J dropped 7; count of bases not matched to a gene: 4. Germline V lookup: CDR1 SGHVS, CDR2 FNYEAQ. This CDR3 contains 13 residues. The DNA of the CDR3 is TGTGCCAGCAGCACGGGACTAGCGGCGGAGCAGTACTTC. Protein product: CASSTGLAAEQYF.